The entry below gives a single TCR beta chain sequence along with its context. The antigen it recognizes is unknown. No qualities accompany the bases; no much larger clone lies one base away. Participants in the prospective study were enrolled through a virtual design, were aged roughly 18 to 90 years, and lived in roughly 25 United States geographic areas. In the prospective study, cohorts were assigned on the basis of participant-reported clinical history obtained from a screening survey and a study questionnaire. For ImmuneRACE Cohort 3, a participant was defined as recovered based on two consecutive negative NP/OP PCR tests, clearance by a healthcare professional, or resolution of symptoms. In the prospective study, mobile phlebotomists collected whole blood, serum and a nasopharyngeal or oropharyngeal swab from each participant. Additional blood draws and questionnaires over an approximately two-month period could optionally be provided by prospective study participants. Before DNA extraction, prospective study blood samples were shipped either frozen or at room temperature.

This sample was included in a study of blood T cell repertoires in COVID-19 (dated by TCRdb to about 2020). Study-level background: Samples covering the acute and convalescent phases of COVID-19 were provided by collaborators in the United States, Italy and Spain. The prospective study material was composed of cDNA or gDNA derived from T cells, B-cell-depleted T cells, or PBMCs. The dataset comprised deeply sampled blood TCRbeta repertoires from subjects exposed to, actively infected with, or recovered from COVID-19. A freely available public database, intended as a resource for researchers studying the immune response to SARS-CoV-2, is where the repertoires were released. The samples were drawn from two sources: the first 160 participants of the ongoing ImmuneRACE study, and over 950 subjects contributed by 6 global collaborators. Nearly every sample came with metadata listing a de-identified subject ID, COVID-19 status, age in years and sex. Where available, HLA class I and class II types were taken from metadata supplied by the sample provider and were not determined by assay-based typing.

TCRbeta CDR3 regions were amplified from genomic DNA using the immunoSEQ Assay, a bias-controlled multiplex PCR. Processing in the source paper ran as follows. The number of nucleated cells in each sample was estimated from the amplification of reference gene primers within the assay. To quantify the absolute abundance of each unique TCRbeta CDR3 rearrangement, sequence reads were collapsed and filtered. For each sample, productive Simpson clonality was calculated by taking the square root of Simpson's diversity index across productive rearrangements. Imported from immuneACCESS, the table was reduced by TCRdb to in-frame sequences with V and J called. These copies leave out some clones; in studies compared against another copy, an unresolved V gene accounts for under half, and the cause of the remainder is not known. The V and J calls and the clone size are those of that table, but D and trimming were determined from the DNA. This sample lists 150,000 to 200,000 clones; about 82% were detected once. Around 8.6% of the sample is in the top ten clones.

The CDR3 spans 20 residues, from the cysteine through the phenylalanine. CDR3 DNA only is kept here, 60 bases in frame from base 1. The germline V end is reduced by 5 bases and the J end by 6 bases; junction bases left unmatched: 16. The germline V gene encodes CDR1 LNHDA and CDR2 SQIVND (reference sequence). Broader findings and caveats from the paper: The amount of clinical and demographic metadata varied by source and participant and was provided uncurated.

The chain is encoded by TRBV19 joined to TRBJ2-4; 16 junctional bases match TRBD2. Source material: PBMCs or T cells enriched from blood (not recorded which). This TCR derives from a woman aged 30 to 39 who had recovered from COVID-19. CDR3 reads: CASSPGLAGGLQEGLNIQYF. The nucleotide sequence is TGTGCCAGTAGTCCGGGACTAGCGGGAGGGCTCCAAGAGGGGTTAAACATTCAGTACTTC.